The 17 T cell receptor beta chains in this list originate from one sample, sequenced in a study of blood T cell repertoires in COVID-19. The method was immunoSEQ multiplex PCR; TCRdb's version includes in-frame clones alone and lacks a portion of them. The sample gives under 250,000 clones, approximately 89% of which show up once; 4% to 5.5% is in the top ten. Specimen: peripheral blood. These receptors all stem from a middle-aged woman with acute or convalescent COVID-19.

The chain recombines TRBV12-3 or TRBV12-4 with TRBJ1-3; TRBD1 is a possible D gene (6 bases). The CDR3 spans 13 residues. Deletions cut 3 bases from V and 3 bases from J, with 6 bases between. CDR3 sequence: CASSLDSGNTIYF. The DNA for the CDR3 is TGTGCCAGCAGTTTGGACAGTGGAAACACCATATATTTT.

The CDR3 loop reads CASSFGVAGGLNEQFF. The CDR3 DNA is TGTGCCAGCAGCTTCGGGGTAGCGGGGGGGCTCAATGAGCAGTTCTTC. The chain uses TRBV5-4 and TRBJ2-1; 11 nucleotides line up with TRBD2. The length of the CDR3 is 16 residues. The J segment lost 6 bases and the V segment lost 2 bases, leaving 7 bases of the junction unmatched. Germline CDR1 is SGHNT and CDR2 is YYREEE (reference sequence).

The chain links TRBV6-5 to TRBJ1-2; D is undetermined. The V end was cut by 0 bases, the J end by 0 bases, with 11 bases between. This CDR3 has 16 amino acids. Per germline, CDR1 MNHEY and CDR2 SVGAGI. The CDR3 sequence is CASSYSGSRANYGYTF. CDR3 sequence (DNA): TGTGCCAGCAGTTACTCTGGCAGTCGGGCTAACTATGGCTACACCTTC.

The chain uses TRBV5-1 and TRBJ2-1; 9 positions match TRBD1. The length of the CDR3 is 17 residues. The J segment lost 7 bases and the V segment lost 1 base, leaving 12 bases of the junction unmatched. Germline lookup yields CDR1 SGHRS and CDR2 YFSETQ. CDR3 residues: CASSLYLRTGVGNEQFF. The CDR3 DNA reads as TGCGCCAGCAGCTTGTATTTGCGGACAGGGGTTGGGAATGAGCAGTTCTTC.

The genes are TRBV7-8 and TRBJ1-4; the D gene is possibly TRBD1 (5 bases). The CDR3 sequence is 16 residues long. Trimming removed 5 bases at V and 8 bases at J, with 21 bases between. Germline V gene sequence: CDR1 SGHVS, CDR2 FQNEAQ. This chain's CDR3 is CASSPTGEGEREKLFF. In DNA, the CDR3 is TGTGCCAGCAGCCCTACGGGGGAGGGCGAGAGGGAAAAACTGTTTTTT.

V usage is TRBV6-4 and J usage is TRBJ2-7, with D possibly being TRBD1 (6 bases). Germline lookup yields CDR1 MRHNA and CDR2 SNTAGT. The CDR3 runs 14 residues. Trimming removed 9 bases at V and 1 base at J, with 16 bases between. The CDR3 loop is CARNRTVHSYEQYV. Here the CDR3 DNA reads TGTGCCAGGAATCGGACAGTACATTCCTACGAGCAGTACGTC.

This chain connects TRBV5-1 to TRBJ1-3; D is unresolved. This CDR3 region has 13 residues. V lost 5 bases to trimming and J lost 0 bases, with 6 bases between them. Looked up from germline, CDR1 is SGHRS and CDR2 is YFSETQ. CDR3 nucleotides: TGCGCCAGCAGACGGGACTCTGGAAACACCATATATTTT. Translation gives CASRRDSGNTIYF.

The J gene is TRBJ1-1, the V gene TRBV15, with D possibly TRBD1 on 5 matching bases. The CDR3 contains 14 residues. V was cut by 0 bases and J by 10 bases, with 15 bases left in between. Germline-derived CDR1 and CDR2 are LNHNV and YYDKDF (reference sequence). The CDR3 DNA follows: TGTGCCACCAGCAGAGATTCGGGGGGTAGGTTAGCTTTCTTT. Its protein product is CATSRDSGGRLAFF.

The chain links TRBV6-6 to TRBJ2-5; 8 bases fit TRBD2. Germline-derived CDR1 and CDR2 are MNHNY and SVGAGI (reference sequence). The CDR3 length is 15 residues. With 7 bases clipped from V and 5 bases from J, the junction kept 12 bases outside the gene matches. The CDR3 spells CASIEPGGAKETQYF. CDR3 nucleotides: TGTGCCAGCATCGAACCCGGGGGGGCGAAGGAGACCCAGTACTTC.

The chain is built from TRBV19 and TRBJ1-1; TRBD1 might be the D (6 bases). Trimming took 3 bases from V and 1 from J, leaving 9 bases between them. Germline V CDR1 and CDR2: LNHDA, SQIVND (reference sequence). The CDR3 contains 14 residues. As DNA, the CDR3 is TGTGCCAGTAGTATGGCCAGGGGGAACACTGAAGCTTTCTTT. It translates to CASSMARGNTEAFF.

This clone was seen only once. The rearrangement joins TRBV29-1 to TRBJ1-2, with 10 bases matching TRBD1. With V trimmed by 7 bases and J by 0 bases, 11 bases remained unmatched. The germline V gene encodes CDR1 SQVTM and CDR2 ANQGSEA. This CDR3 comprises 16 residues. The CDR3 sequence is CSARQGAIGANYGYTF. The CDR3 nucleotides are TGCAGCGCCCGACAGGGGGCTATTGGAGCTAACTATGGCTACACCTTC.

The rearrangement links TRBV3-1 (or the pseudogene TRBV3-2) to TRBJ2-5, with D uncertain. The CDR3 extends over 13 amino acids. Germline loops: CDR1 LGHDT, CDR2 YNNKEL (reference sequence). Trimming removed 4 bases from V and 1 base from J, with 7 bases in between. CDR3 nucleotide sequence: TGTGCCAGCAGCCCCCCCCTCCAAGAGACCCAGTACTTC. It encodes CASSPPLQETQYF.

The rearrangement joins TRBV5-1 to TRBJ2-2, with 8 bases aligning to TRBD1. Trimming cost V 4 bases and J 4 bases; bases outside gene matches: 9. Germline assignment: CDR1 SGHRS and CDR2 YFSETQ. The CDR3 is made up of 16 amino acids. The CDR3 here is CASSRGQGGSTGELFF. The DNA for the CDR3 is TGCGCCAGCAGCCGCGGACAGGGTGGGAGCACCGGGGAGCTGTTTTTT.

The V call is TRBV29-1, the J call TRBJ1-2; 7 bases line up with TRBD1. CDR1 is SQVTM, CDR2 ANQGSEA, per germline. The CDR3 contains 13 residues. With 3 bases clipped from V and 4 bases from J, the junction kept 5 bases outside the gene matches. The CDR3 DNA reads TGCAGCGTTGAGAGACAGGGAGGCTATGGCTACACCTTC. It is translated as CSVERQGGYGYTF.

This clone was recorded only once. The chain joins TRBV5-1 to TRBJ1-6; D might be TRBD1 (6 bases). Looked up from germline, CDR1 is SGHRS and CDR2 is YFSETQ. V lost 5 bases and J 7 bases, leaving 13 bases between the germline ends. This CDR3 comprises 14 residues. CDR3 in amino acids: CASSPTGQNSPLHF. The CDR3 coding sequence is TGCGCCAGCAGTCCCACAGGGCAAAATTCACCCCTCCACTTT.

V and J are TRBV2 and TRBJ1-5; TRBD1 is a possible D gene (5 bases). V gave up 4 bases and J gave up 5 bases, with 9 bases separating them. This CDR3 is 13 amino acids long. Per germline, CDR1 SNHLY and CDR2 FYNNEI. CDR3 in DNA: TGTGCCAGCAGTGGAACAGGCGATCAGCCCCAGCATTTT. This sequence encodes CASSGTGDQPQHF. The full variable domain, rest sourced from reference TRBV2 and TRBJ1-5, is EPEVTQTPSHQVTQMGQEVILRCVPISNHLYFYWYRQILGQKVEFLVSFYNNEISEKSEIFDDQFSVERPDGSNFTLKIRSTKLEDSAMYFCASSGTGDQPQHFGDGTRLSIL.

The chain combines TRBV2 with TRBJ2-2, with TRBD2 identical over 8 bases. The germline V gene has CDR1 SNHLY and CDR2 FYNNEI. The CDR3 runs 15 residues. With V trimmed by 4 bases and J by 4 bases, 5 bases remained unmatched. CDR3 nucleotide sequence: TGTGCCAGCAGTGCCCGGGGGGGGGTCACCGGGGAGCTGTTTTTT. It codes for CASSARGGVTGELFF. Together with reference TRBV2 and TRBJ2-2, the CDR3 gives the full variable domain: EPEVTQTPSHQVTQMGQEVILRCVPISNHLYFYWYRQILGQKVEFLVSFYNNEISEKSEIFDDQFSVERPDGSNFTLKIRSTKLEDSAMYFCASSARGGVTGELFFGEGSRLTVL.